These 13 T cell receptor beta chains were sequenced from one sample in a study of cytomegalovirus exposure and HLA in healthy donors. The PCR made use of 60 Vbeta and 13 Jbeta primers. The data were produced by immunoSEQ multiplex PCR, yet TCRdb's version contains in-frame clones alone and is incomplete. The sample lists 150,000 or so clones, over 65% seen once, with 4% to 5% in the top ten. Sequences were obtained from PBMCs. These receptors all stem from a man aged 18 to 30 in good health and CMV-seropositive.

This sequence joins TRBV4-1 and TRBJ2-2; TRBD2 agrees at 9 bases. The CDR3 runs to 16 residues. The germline V gene encodes CDR1 MGHRA and CDR2 YSYEKL. J was trimmed by 6 bases and V by 0 bases; bases with no gene match: 5. CDR3 protein: CASSQEAWTSAGELFF. CDR3 sequence (DNA): TGCGCCAGCAGCCAAGAGGCCTGGACTAGCGCCGGGGAGCTGTTTTTT.

Points on this clone: A junction end diverges from the germline sequence, so it may reflect a read error. The chain couples TRBV7-6 to TRBJ2-5; 12 nucleotides align to TRBD2. The length of the CDR3 is 16 residues. Germline-derived CDR1 and CDR2 are SGHVS and FNYEAQ. In DNA, the CDR3 is TGTACCAGCAGCTTCCTAGCGGGAGGGCCGGAAGAGACCCAGTACTTC. It encodes CTSSFLAGGPEETQYF.

The chain recombines TRBV11-1 with TRBJ1-2, with 8 bases matching TRBD1. CDR1 and CDR2 (germline): SGHAT, FQDESV (reference sequence). The CDR3 has 13 amino acids. Unmatched junction bases numbered 12, after V lost 6 bases and J lost 12 bases. In nucleotides, the CDR3 is TGTGCCAGCAGTCCCTGGACAGGGACCTCCCACACCTTC. This gives the protein CASSPWTGTSHTF.

In this sample, this clone turned up a few times. This chain uses TRBV6-1 with TRBJ2-1; 8 nucleotides align to TRBD2. CDR1 is MNHNS and CDR2 is SASEGT in the germline V gene. V lost 5 bases, J lost 8 bases, and 11 bases stayed unmatched. The CDR3 covers 15 residues. CDR3 in DNA: TGTGCCAGCAGTACCCGGGGGGGTACTGGGGATGAGCAGTTCTTC. It codes for CASSTRGGTGDEQFF.

This clone was counted a single time. V usage is TRBV9 and J usage is TRBJ1-1; weak D call: TRBD1 (5 bases). Deletions cut 4 bases from V and 0 bases from J, with 19 bases between. CDR1 is SGDLS and CDR2 is YYNGEE in the germline V gene. This CDR3 has 17 residues. As DNA, the CDR3 is TGTGCCAGCAGCCCGGCCGGGGGAGGGGAATTGAACACTGAAGCTTTCTTT. Protein product: CASSPAGGGELNTEAFF.

The rearrangement joins TRBV2 to TRBJ1-1; 7 bases agree with TRBD1. There are 12 residues in the CDR3. V gave up 5 bases and J gave up 4 bases; unmatched junction bases: 1. Germline V gives CDR1 SNHLY, CDR2 FYNNEI. For the CDR3, the DNA is TGTGCCAGCAGTCAGGGGGGCACTGAAGCTTTCTTT. Translation gives CASSQGGTEAFF.

There are a few counts of this clone. J is TRBJ2-3 and V is TRBV6-5; 8 bases are a match to TRBD1. Per the germline V gene, CDR1 is MNHEY and CDR2 is SVGAGI. V gave up 10 bases and J gave up 2 bases; unmatched junction bases: 8. The CDR3 length is 14 residues. The CDR3 DNA follows: TGTGCCACTTCCCGGGACAGGACCACAGATACGCAGTATTTT. Translation: CATSRDRTTDTQYF.

This clone was detected a few times. J is TRBJ2-3 and V is TRBV6-6; unclear D gene. The germline V gene encodes CDR1 MNHNY and CDR2 SVGAGI (reference sequence). V was trimmed by 5 bases and J by 2 bases, leaving 5 bases between them. The length of the CDR3 is 12 residues. CDR3 loop: CASSLYTDTQYF. The CDR3 DNA reads TGTGCCAGCAGTCTTTACACAGATACGCAGTATTTT.

The rearrangement links TRBV4-1 to TRBJ1-2; no definite D call. In germline, CDR1 is MGHRA, CDR2 YSYEKL. With 0 bases removed from V and 3 bases from J, the gap between germline ends came to 8 bases. CDR3 length: 14 residues. The CDR3 sequence: CASSQEAQYYGYTF. The CDR3 DNA sequence: TGCGCCAGCAGCCAAGAGGCACAGTACTATGGCTACACCTTC.

This clone appeared a single time. This chain connects TRBV19 to TRBJ2-6, with TRBD2 identical over 9 bases. CDR1 is LNHDA, CDR2 SQIVND, per germline (reference sequence). The CDR3 length is 19 residues. J was trimmed by 4 bases and V by 2 bases; bases with no gene match: 12. The DNA of the CDR3 is TGTGCCAGTAGTATAATCGGGACTAGCTCTACTGGAGGGGCCAACGTCCTGACTTTC. Amino acids: CASSIIGTSSTGGANVLTF.

This chain links TRBV13 with TRBJ1-3; perhaps TRBD1 as D (6 bases). The CDR3 has 16 amino acids. The V gene's germline CDR1 is PRHDT and CDR2 FYEKMQ (reference sequence). Between the trimmed V and J ends, which lost 5 bases and 0 bases, there was a span of 14 bases. The CDR3 here is CASSAPGDTSGNTIYF. Here the CDR3 DNA reads TGTGCCAGCAGCGCCCCAGGGGACACCTCTGGAAACACCATATATTTT.

The V and J genes are TRBV7-6 and TRBJ2-2; 14 nucleotides align to TRBD2. V was clipped by 1 base and J by 8 bases; unmatched bases: 9. The CDR3 loop spans 18 amino acids. CDR1 and CDR2 (germline): SGHVS, FNYEAQ. The CDR3 bases are TGTGCCAGCAGCTTAGGGACTAGCGGGAGGCCCTTCCAGGGGGAGCTGTTTTTT. It is translated as CASSLGTSGRPFQGELFF.

This sequence joins TRBV27 and TRBJ2-7, with a weak D call TRBD2 (5 bases). The CDR3 runs 14 residues. CDR1 and CDR2 (germline): MNHEY, SMNVEV (reference sequence). The V end lost 2 bases, the J end lost 6 bases, and 14 bases lay between the germline ends. CDR3 in amino acids: CASSLRGEGTEQYV. The DNA for the CDR3 is TGTGCCAGCAGTTTAAGAGGCGAGGGTACCGAGCAGTACGTC.